A selection of T cell receptor beta chains follows, all from one sample in a study of cytomegalovirus exposure and HLA in healthy donors. Clones were read by immunoSEQ multiplex PCR, and TCRdb kept only the in-frame ones, dropping some. The sample holds about 130,000 clones; about 87% are singletons and the top ten take about 6.4%. The sequenced material came from PBMCs. Receptors were obtained from a woman between 25 and 40 years old in good health and CMV-seropositive. The CDR3 runs from the conserved cysteine through the conserved F or W. Each record gives: CDR3 protein, CDR3 DNA, D gene, clone size, J gene, V gene. A D gene is named only where the DNA matches it firmly. Part of the rows lack a size; the others show once, few, many or a class for expanded clones.

CDR3aa: CASSEGLELFF; CDR3nt: TGTGCCAGCAGTGAAGGGCTGGAACTGTTTTTT; d_gene: NA; abundance: once; j_gene: TRBJ1-4; v_gene: TRBV2
CDR3aa: CASSPDLRAGGNSPLHF; CDR3nt: TGTGCCAGCAGTCCGGACCTCAGGGCAGGGGGGAATTCACCCCTCCACTTT; d_gene: TRBD1; abundance: NA; j_gene: TRBJ1-6; v_gene: TRBV28
CDR3aa: CASSWGGTSGLGDTQYF; CDR3nt: TGTGCCAGCAGCTGGGGGGGGACTAGCGGGTTGGGAGATACGCAGTATTTT; d_gene: TRBD2; abundance: few; j_gene: TRBJ2-3; v_gene: TRBV5-4
CDR3aa: CASSPSGGIKYEQYF; CDR3nt: TGTGCCAGCAGTCCTAGCGGGGGAATTAAATACGAGCAGTACTTC; d_gene: TRBD2; abundance: NA; j_gene: TRBJ2-7; v_gene: TRBV27
CDR3aa: CASSPGLANEQFF; CDR3nt: TGTGCCAGCAGCCCTGGACTAGCCAATGAGCAGTTCTTC; d_gene: TRBD2; abundance: NA; j_gene: TRBJ2-1; v_gene: TRBV5-4
CDR3aa: CASSPRGRSTEAFF; CDR3nt: TGTGCCAGCAGTCCGCGGGGGCGCAGCACTGAAGCTTTCTTT; d_gene: NA; abundance: once; j_gene: TRBJ1-1; v_gene: TRBV6-5
CDR3aa: CASSYSGGGKQYF; CDR3nt: TGTGCCAGCAGTTACTCCGGGGGGGGGAAGCAGTACTTC; d_gene: TRBD2; abundance: NA; j_gene: TRBJ2-7; v_gene: TRBV6-5
CDR3aa: CATSGRGGPLNTEAFF; CDR3nt: TGTGCCACCAGCGGGAGGGGGGGCCCTTTGAACACTGAAGCTTTCTTT; d_gene: NA; abundance: NA; j_gene: TRBJ1-1; v_gene: TRBV15
CDR3aa: CASTRQSFSYEQYF; CDR3nt: TGTGCCAGCACCCGACAGAGCTTCTCCTACGAGCAGTACTTC; d_gene: NA; abundance: once; j_gene: TRBJ2-7; v_gene: TRBV2
CDR3aa: CASSQRGEGGTQYF; CDR3nt: TGTGCCAGCAGCCAGCGGGGGGAAGGAGGGACCCAGTACTTC; d_gene: TRBD2; abundance: NA; j_gene: TRBJ2-5; v_gene: TRBV2
CDR3aa: CASGGSNEQYF; CDR3nt: TGTGCCAGCGGAGGGTCCAACGAGCAGTACTTC; d_gene: NA; abundance: NA; j_gene: TRBJ2-7; v_gene: TRBV2
CDR3aa: CASSLPAVLAGKETQYF; CDR3nt: TGTGCCAGCAGTTTGCCCGCGGTCCTAGCGGGAAAAGAGACCCAGTACTTC; d_gene: TRBD2; abundance: once; j_gene: TRBJ2-5; v_gene: TRBV28
CDR3aa: CASSFSPADSNQPQHF; CDR3nt: TGTGCCAGCAGCTTCTCGCCAGCGGATAGCAATCAGCCCCAGCATTTT; d_gene: NA; abundance: NA; j_gene: TRBJ1-5; v_gene: TRBV5-5
CDR3aa: CASSVGTSGGAVDTQYF; CDR3nt: TGTGCCAGCAGCGTTGGGACTAGCGGGGGGGCCGTAGATACGCAGTATTTT; d_gene: TRBD2; abundance: once; j_gene: TRBJ2-3; v_gene: TRBV7-2
CDR3aa: CASSPIWAGASSYNEQFF; CDR3nt: TGTGCCAGCAGCCCAATATGGGCGGGGGCAAGCTCCTACAATGAGCAGTTCTTC; d_gene: NA; abundance: NA; j_gene: TRBJ2-1; v_gene: TRBV9
CDR3aa: CASSPVVKGEYEQYF; CDR3nt: TGTGCCAGCAGCCCGGTAGTGAAGGGGGAATACGAGCAGTACTTC; d_gene: NA; abundance: NA; j_gene: TRBJ2-7; v_gene: TRBV9
CDR3aa: CASSARSYRYSYNSPLHF; CDR3nt: TGTGCCAGCAGTGCCCGGTCCTACAGATACTCCTATAATTCACCCCTCCACTTT; d_gene: NA; abundance: NA; j_gene: TRBJ1-6; v_gene: TRBV6-1
CDR3aa: CASSMRGVEQFF; CDR3nt: TGTGCCAGTAGTATGCGGGGGGTTGAGCAGTTCTTC; d_gene: TRBD2; abundance: NA; j_gene: TRBJ2-1; v_gene: TRBV19
CDR3aa: CASSSYSGPHFNYGYTF; CDR3nt: TGTGCCAGCAGTTCTTACTCAGGCCCCCACTTTAACTATGGCTACACCTTC; d_gene: NA; abundance: NA; j_gene: TRBJ1-2; v_gene: TRBV28
CDR3aa: CASSLTSSYNEQFF; CDR3nt: TGCGCCAGCAGCTTGACTAGCTCCTACAATGAGCAGTTCTTC; d_gene: NA; abundance: NA; j_gene: TRBJ2-1; v_gene: TRBV5-1
CDR3aa: CSVARTGGQETQYF; CDR3nt: TGCAGCGTTGCGCGGACAGGGGGCCAAGAGACCCAGTACTTC; d_gene: TRBD1; abundance: NA; j_gene: TRBJ2-5; v_gene: TRBV29-1
CDR3aa: CASSEGLAGGRETQYF; CDR3nt: TGTGCCAGCAGTGAAGGACTAGCGGGAGGGCGAGAGACCCAGTACTTC; d_gene: TRBD2; abundance: NA; j_gene: TRBJ2-5; v_gene: TRBV6-1
CDR3aa: CASTAGAPSTDTQYF; CDR3nt: TGTGCCAGCACCGCAGGGGCCCCTAGCACAGATACGCAGTATTTT; d_gene: NA; abundance: once; j_gene: TRBJ2-3; v_gene: TRBV7-9
CDR3aa: CASRLGAGQTRSYGYTF; CDR3nt: TGCGCCAGCAGGCTGGGGGCGGGTCAGACAAGAAGCTATGGCTACACCTTC; d_gene: NA; abundance: NA; j_gene: TRBJ1-2; v_gene: TRBV5-1
CDR3aa: CASTDRTQETQYF; CDR3nt: TGTGCCAGCACCGACAGGACCCAAGAGACCCAGTACTTC; d_gene: NA; abundance: NA; j_gene: TRBJ2-5; v_gene: TRBV2
CDR3aa: CASSLEGVSYTDTQYF; CDR3nt: TGCGCCAGCAGCTTGGAGGGGGTATCTTACACAGATACGCAGTATTTT; d_gene: NA; abundance: NA; j_gene: TRBJ2-3; v_gene: TRBV5-1